The present entry profiles one T cell receptor (beta chain) with its context. The target of this receptor is not known. Per-nucleotide qualities are absent, and no much larger clonotype sits a single base away. Healthy HIV-negative adults with no recently reported acute infections or vaccinations were included as donors. All donors were Caucasian adults living in Nashville, Tennessee, USA. CD4+ T cells were enriched by magnetic negative selection, after which naive cells were positively selected on CD45RA and the negative fraction was taken as the memory subset. Blood was obtained by leukapheresis, after which PBMCs were separated by Ficoll-Histopaque density gradient centrifugation and cryopreserved in liquid nitrogen vapor phase. Purity and quantity of every magnetically sorted T cell population were checked by analytical flow cytometry. Genomic DNA was isolated from every sorted fraction and measured by UV absorbance on a Nanodrop 2000c.

This entry comes from a study of shared clonotypes between healthy human individuals (dated by TCRdb to 2019 to 2021). Study-wide context: Three men and a couple of women, aged 18 to 49 years, made up the cohort. For each donor, CD4 naive and CD4 memory were each given three plates, CD8 naive was given two plates, and CD8 memory was given one plate. Blood TCR repertoires of five healthy adults were deeply sequenced to estimate repertoire size and the extent of clonotype sharing between individuals. Different laboratories and diverse techniques were used to prepare libraries and sequence TCR repertoires, to increase sequencing depth and limit assay-specific biases. Leukapheresis yielded between about 0.9 and 8.9 billion PBMCs per donor. General findings and caveats noted by the study authors: Clonotypes shared by all four sorted-subset donors showed higher generation probabilities than non-shared clonotypes. The genetic and exposure-history diversity represented was limited by the small number of donors. Based on pairwise subsampling, the degree of clonotype sharing among donors was expected to be affected by sequencing depth. About 5% of naive CD4, 3% to 3.5% of naive CD8, approximately 2% of memory CD4, and roughly 0.4% of memory CD8 clonotypes were shared across several donors. Larger estimated clonotype richness was generally found for naive subsets than for memory subsets. Incomplete sequencing was indicated by rarefaction of sorted-subset datasets, despite the large sequencing depth. Only blood was sampled, and tissue TCR repertoires likely differ from those in blood.

TCR CDR3 regions were amplified from genomic DNA by multiplex PCR using the deep immunoSEQ assay. Genomic DNA extracted from each cell subset was distributed evenly over all wells of several immunoSEQ 96-well plates, and each plate served as one replicate. For sorted subsets, each replicate PCR was loaded with about 0.2 ug genomic DNA, equivalent to 30,000 to 35,000 T cell genomes. Purified libraries were measured with a Qubit 3.0 fluorometer, size-checked on a Bioanalyzer 2100, and measured again with the KAPA Library Quantification kit. Every immunoSEQ 96-well plate was sequenced on a separate single-read 150-cycle Illumina NextSeq 550 flow cell. As for the original processing: Because only junctional sequences without quality scores were contained in the immunoSEQ output, filtering matching that applied to full-length reads could not be performed. Sequences were annotated with PyIR, a Python wrapper for IgBLAST v1.9, and V/J genes and CDR3 were assigned using IMGT germline references. Reads were removed for weak V/J assignments (E-value above 1e-6), missing CDR3, stop codons, out-of-frame junctions, or ambiguous translated residues. V3J clonotypes were defined as sequences sharing an identical inferred V gene, J gene, and CDR3 amino acid sequence. The percentage overlap between two repertoires was calculated by dividing the number of shared unique clonotypes by the size of the smaller repertoire. Three approaches were used to assess repertoire richness: RTK rarefaction, the Chao1 estimator, and Recon v2.1 estimates of unobserved clonotypes. Generation probabilities for all TCRbeta clonotypes obtained by the gDNA method from a handful of donors were computed using OLGA. TCRdb took over this immuneACCESS table, retaining in-frame rearrangements with V and J assigned. Such tables are incomplete; in checked studies, under half of the missing clones stem from an unresolved V gene, and the remainder is unexplained. V, J and clone size reflect that table, while D and trimming were determined from the DNA. Counted in this sample were about 1 million clones; about 76% of them appeared once. The top ten clonotypes cover less than 1.5% of the sample.

CDR1 KGHSH and CDR2 LQKENI are derived from the germline V gene. Spanning cysteine to phenylalanine, the CDR3 consists of 17 amino acids. Only the CDR3 portion is preserved as DNA: 51 bases, with reading frame beginning at the first base. The germline V end is reduced by 3 bases and the J end by 3 bases; junction bases left unmatched: 7. Material: memory CD4+ T cells sorted from blood. The cell subset or site label on this specimen signifies: CD45RA-negative fraction. The V and J genes are TRBV18 and TRBJ2-1, with 11 bases matching TRBD2. The clonotype comes from a young man in good health. In nucleotides, the sequence is TGTGCCAGCTCACCGGTCCTAGCGGGAGGACTCTACAATGAGCAGTTCTTC. The encoded protein is CASSPVLAGGLYNEQFF.